These T cell receptor beta chains were read from a single sample in a study of shared clonotypes between healthy human individuals. Sequenced by immunoSEQ multiplex PCR; TCRdb stores in-frame clones only, minus some. The table has approximately 530,000 clones, 90% to 96% seen once. Sequencing was carried out using naive CD4+ T cells sorted from blood. These TCRs come from a woman aged 30 to 39 in good health. Each CDR3 is given with its conserved first and last residue. Each record gives: CDR3 protein, CDR3 DNA, clone size, V gene, D gene, J gene, CDR3 length. D genes are given only for firm matches. Not all rows give a size; the values are once, few, many and, for expanded clones, a class.

CDR3 protein: CASSLDWPSGTGFNYGYTF
CDR3 DNA: TGCGCCAGCAGCTTGGATTGGCCTTCCGGGACAGGGTTTAACTATGGCTACACCTTC
clone size: .
V gene: TRBV5-1
D gene: TRBD1
J gene: TRBJ1-2
CDR3 length: 19

CDR3 protein: CAIQGEAGEAYNEQFF
CDR3 DNA: TGTGCCATCCAGGGGGAAGCGGGAGAGGCGTACAATGAGCAGTTCTTC
clone size: .
V gene: TRBV2
D gene: .
J gene: TRBJ2-1
CDR3 length: 16

CDR3 protein: CASSEGLADTGELFF
CDR3 DNA: TGTGCCAGCAGCGAAGGGCTAGCGGACACCGGGGAGCTGTTTTTT
clone size: .
V gene: TRBV2
D gene: TRBD2
J gene: TRBJ2-2
CDR3 length: 15

CDR3 protein: CASRPDRVGEQYF
CDR3 DNA: TGTGCCAGCAGACCGGACAGGGTTGGCGAGCAGTACTTC
clone size: .
V gene: TRBV28
D gene: TRBD1
J gene: TRBJ2-7
CDR3 length: 13

CDR3 protein: CASSGTSGRSYEQYF
CDR3 DNA: TGTGCCAGCAGCGGGACTAGCGGGAGATCTTACGAGCAGTACTTC
clone size: .
V gene: TRBV18
D gene: TRBD2
J gene: TRBJ2-7
CDR3 length: 15

CDR3 protein: CASRGTSGRDLSYNEQFF
CDR3 DNA: TGTGCCAGCAGGGGGACTAGCGGGAGGGACCTCTCCTACAATGAGCAGTTCTTC
clone size: .
V gene: TRBV27
D gene: TRBD2
J gene: TRBJ2-1
CDR3 length: 18

CDR3 protein: CASSPERKRYNNEQFF
CDR3 DNA: TGTGCCAGCTCACCAGAAAGAAAGCGGTACAACAATGAGCAGTTCTTC
clone size: .
V gene: TRBV18
D gene: .
J gene: TRBJ2-1
CDR3 length: 16

CDR3 protein: CASSSPLGSYSNQPQHF
CDR3 DNA: TGTGCCAGCAGTTCCCCCTTAGGGAGTTATAGCAATCAGCCCCAGCATTTT
clone size: few
V gene: TRBV28
D gene: .
J gene: TRBJ1-5
CDR3 length: 17

CDR3 protein: CASSSTGAYNSPLHF
CDR3 DNA: TGTGCCAGCAGCTCGACAGGGGCCTATAATTCACCCCTCCACTTT
clone size: once
V gene: TRBV7-9
D gene: TRBD1
J gene: TRBJ1-6
CDR3 length: 15

CDR3 protein: CASSGWARSSEAFF
CDR3 DNA: TGTGCCAGCAGCGGGTGGGCGAGGAGTTCTGAAGCTTTCTTT
clone size: .
V gene: TRBV2
D gene: .
J gene: TRBJ1-1
CDR3 length: 14

CDR3 protein: CASSQWGWNEQFF
CDR3 DNA: TGTGCCAGCAGCCAATGGGGGTGGAATGAGCAGTTCTTC
clone size: .
V gene: TRBV14
D gene: .
J gene: TRBJ2-1
CDR3 length: 13

CDR3 protein: CASSLLHGHEQFF
CDR3 DNA: TGTGCCAGCAGTTTATTACATGGGCATGAGCAGTTCTTC
clone size: .
V gene: TRBV27
D gene: .
J gene: TRBJ2-1
CDR3 length: 13

CDR3 protein: CASRRLENAYNEQFF
CDR3 DNA: TGTGCCAGCAGACGCTTGGAAAATGCCTACAATGAGCAGTTCTTC
clone size: .
V gene: TRBV5-4
D gene: .
J gene: TRBJ2-1
CDR3 length: 15

CDR3 protein: CASSGGGGPGIYYEQYF
CDR3 DNA: TGCGCCAGCAGTGGTGGAGGGGGCCCCGGAATCTACTACGAGCAGTACTTC
clone size: once
V gene: TRBV10-1
D gene: .
J gene: TRBJ2-7
CDR3 length: 17

CDR3 protein: CSAPDSYEQYF
CDR3 DNA: TGCAGTGCCCCAGACAGTTACGAGCAGTACTTC
clone size: .
V gene: TRBV20-1
D gene: .
J gene: TRBJ2-7
CDR3 length: 11

CDR3 protein: CATSREMSALEQYF
CDR3 DNA: TGTGCCACCAGCAGAGAGATGAGCGCGCTCGAGCAGTACTTC
clone size: .
V gene: TRBV15
D gene: .
J gene: TRBJ2-7
CDR3 length: 14